The clone carrying this T cell receptor (beta chain) showed up many times. This entry comes from a study of early T cells in non-severe SARS-CoV-2 infection. MiXCR, applied by TCRdb to the 5' RACE reads, yields one record per CDR3 protein. Of about 97,000 distinct CDR3 sequences listed, approximately 14% are singletons. The germline V gene encodes CDR1 SGHTA and CDR2 FQGNSA. Germline trimming cut 2 bases from V and 15 bases from J; bases unmatched to any gene: 7. This CDR3 region has 12 residues. V usage is TRBV7-2 and J usage is TRBJ2-1; TRBD2 matches 7 bases. The sequenced sample consisted of whole blood. This sequence originates from an adult who was a healthcare worker with PCR-confirmed SARS-CoV-2 infection or an uninfected control (not recorded which). Written as DNA, the CDR3 is TGTGCCAGCAGCTTAATGAGCGGGACGCTGTTCTTC. Translating gives CASSLMSGTLFF.